This TCR beta chain stems from a study of T cell changes during pregnancy in multiple sclerosis. J gave up 5 bases and V 6 bases, and 4 bases lay outside the gene matches. Germline loops: CDR1 MNHNS, CDR2 SASEGT. This CDR3 has 15 residues. Some clones are missing from TCRdb's copy, which holds only in-frame ones; the method was immunoSEQ multiplex PCR. The data show roughly 64,000 clones, roughly 92% seen once. The clonotype originates from a female donor with multiple sclerosis, enrolled in a pregnancy study. The chain couples TRBV6-1 to TRBJ2-1; 13 bases match TRBD2. Specimen: peripheral blood, collected in the second trimester of pregnancy. The CDR3 nucleotides read TGTGCCAGCAGGGGTACTAGCGGGAGGGACAATGAGCAGTTCTTC. Translating it yields CASRGTSGRDNEQFF.